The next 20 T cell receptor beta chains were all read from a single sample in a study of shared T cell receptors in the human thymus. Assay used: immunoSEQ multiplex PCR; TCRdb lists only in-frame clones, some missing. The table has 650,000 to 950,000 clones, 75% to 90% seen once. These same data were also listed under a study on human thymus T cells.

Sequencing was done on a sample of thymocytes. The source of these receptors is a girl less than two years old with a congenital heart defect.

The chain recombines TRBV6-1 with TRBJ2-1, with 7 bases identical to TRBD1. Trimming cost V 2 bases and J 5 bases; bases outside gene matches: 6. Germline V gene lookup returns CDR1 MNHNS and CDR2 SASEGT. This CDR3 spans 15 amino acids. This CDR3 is CASSERRQGHNEQFF. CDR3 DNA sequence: TGTGCCAGCAGTGAAAGGCGACAGGGACACAATGAGCAGTTCTTC.

CDR3 DNA sequence: TGTGCCAGCAGCCCAGACCTCTCGGGGGGCTCCTACAATGAGCAGTTCTTC. Translation: CASSPDLSGGSYNEQFF. This chain uses TRBV7-9 with TRBJ2-1, with 7 bases aligning to TRBD2. The V gene's germline CDR1 is SEHNR and CDR2 FQNEAQ (reference sequence). The V gene end was trimmed by 5 bases and the J gene end by 0 bases; junction bases not matched to a gene: 10. The length of the CDR3 is 17 residues.

CDR3 DNA: TGTGCCAGCAGCTTATCCCCCTATAGCAATCAGCCCCAGCATTTT. It translates to CASSLSPYSNQPQHF. The chain couples TRBV7-8 to TRBJ1-5; D call uncertain. The CDR3 is 15 amino acids. Trimming removed 2 bases from V and 0 bases from J, with 8 bases in between. Germline lookup yields CDR1 SGHVS and CDR2 FQNEAQ. Filled out from reference TRBV7-8 and TRBJ1-5, the complete variable domain reads GAGVSQSPRYKVAKRGQDVALRCDPISGHVSLFWYQQALGQGPEFLTYFQNEAQLDKSGLPSDRFFAERPEGSVSTLKIQRTQQEDSAVYLCASSLSPYSNQPQHFGDGTRLSIL.

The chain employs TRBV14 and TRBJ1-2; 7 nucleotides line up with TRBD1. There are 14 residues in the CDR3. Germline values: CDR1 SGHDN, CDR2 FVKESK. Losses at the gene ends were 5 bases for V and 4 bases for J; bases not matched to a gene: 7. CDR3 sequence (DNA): TGTGCCAGCAGCACCCGGGACAGAGCCTATGGCTACACCTTC. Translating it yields CASSTRDRAYGYTF.

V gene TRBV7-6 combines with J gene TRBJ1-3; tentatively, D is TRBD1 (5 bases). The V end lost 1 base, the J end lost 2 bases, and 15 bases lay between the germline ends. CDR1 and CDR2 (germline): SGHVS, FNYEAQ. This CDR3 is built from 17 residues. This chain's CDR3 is CASSLVVSQGTGNTIYF. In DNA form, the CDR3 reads TGTGCCAGCAGCTTAGTCGTCTCCCAGGGTACTGGAAACACCATATATTTT.

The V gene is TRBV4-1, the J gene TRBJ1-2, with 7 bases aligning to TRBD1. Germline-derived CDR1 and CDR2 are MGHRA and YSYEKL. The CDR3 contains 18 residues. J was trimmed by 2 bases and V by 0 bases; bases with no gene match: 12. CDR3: CASSQDSPPADRNYGYTF. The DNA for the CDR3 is TGCGCCAGCAGCCAAGATTCCCCGCCCGCGGACAGGAACTATGGCTACACCTTC.

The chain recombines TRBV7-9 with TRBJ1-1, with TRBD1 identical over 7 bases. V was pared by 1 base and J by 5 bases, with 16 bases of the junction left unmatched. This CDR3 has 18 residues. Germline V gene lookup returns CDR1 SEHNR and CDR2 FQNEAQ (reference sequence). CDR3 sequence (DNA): TGTGCCAGCAGCTTAGACGGGGACAGCGGGCCGGTGGGTACTGAAGCTTTCTTT. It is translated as CASSLDGDSGPVGTEAFF.

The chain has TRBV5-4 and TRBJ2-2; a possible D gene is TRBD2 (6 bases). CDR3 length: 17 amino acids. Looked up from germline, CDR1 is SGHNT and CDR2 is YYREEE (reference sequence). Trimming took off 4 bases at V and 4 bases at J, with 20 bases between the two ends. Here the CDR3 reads CASSQVRRGSGTGELFF. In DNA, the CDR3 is TGTGCCAGCAGCCAAGTCCGGAGGGGTTCAGGCACCGGGGAGCTGTTTTTT.

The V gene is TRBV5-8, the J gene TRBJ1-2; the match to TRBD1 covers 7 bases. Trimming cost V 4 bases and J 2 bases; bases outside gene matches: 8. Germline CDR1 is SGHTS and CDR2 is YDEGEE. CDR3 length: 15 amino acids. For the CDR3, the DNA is TGTGCCAGCAGCCCGCGGACAGGCGCAAACTATGGCTACACCTTC. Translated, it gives CASSPRTGANYGYTF.

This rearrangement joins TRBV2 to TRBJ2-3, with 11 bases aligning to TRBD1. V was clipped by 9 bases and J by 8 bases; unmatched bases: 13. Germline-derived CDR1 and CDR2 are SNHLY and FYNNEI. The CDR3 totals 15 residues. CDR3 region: CASRAGTGGFGTQYF. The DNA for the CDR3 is TGTGCCAGTCGAGCCGGGACAGGGGGTTTTGGTACGCAGTATTTT.

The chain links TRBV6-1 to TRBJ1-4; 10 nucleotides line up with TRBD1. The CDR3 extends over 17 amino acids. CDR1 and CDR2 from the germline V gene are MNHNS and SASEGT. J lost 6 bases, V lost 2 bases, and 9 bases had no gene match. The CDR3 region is CASSESPPGQGDEKLFF. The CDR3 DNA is TGTGCCAGCAGTGAAAGCCCGCCCGGACAGGGGGATGAAAAACTGTTTTTT.

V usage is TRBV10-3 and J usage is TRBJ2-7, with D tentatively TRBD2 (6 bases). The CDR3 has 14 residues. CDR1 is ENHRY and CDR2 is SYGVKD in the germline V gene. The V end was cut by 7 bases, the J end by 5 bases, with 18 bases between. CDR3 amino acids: CAITQFGGSHEQYF. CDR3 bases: TGTGCCATCACTCAATTCGGGGGTTCCCACGAGCAGTACTTC.

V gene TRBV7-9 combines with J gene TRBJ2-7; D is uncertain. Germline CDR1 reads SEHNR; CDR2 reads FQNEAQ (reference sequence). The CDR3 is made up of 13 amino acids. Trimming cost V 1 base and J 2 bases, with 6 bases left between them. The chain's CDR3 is CASSLGRTYEQYF. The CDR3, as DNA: TGTGCCAGCAGCTTAGGCAGGACCTACGAGCAGTACTTC.

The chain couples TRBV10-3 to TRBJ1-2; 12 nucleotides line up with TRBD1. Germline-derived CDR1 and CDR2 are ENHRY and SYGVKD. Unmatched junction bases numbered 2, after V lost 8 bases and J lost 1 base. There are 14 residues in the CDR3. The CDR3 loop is CAIGTGGLNYGYTF. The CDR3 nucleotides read TGTGCCATCGGGACAGGGGGCCTTAACTATGGCTACACCTTC.

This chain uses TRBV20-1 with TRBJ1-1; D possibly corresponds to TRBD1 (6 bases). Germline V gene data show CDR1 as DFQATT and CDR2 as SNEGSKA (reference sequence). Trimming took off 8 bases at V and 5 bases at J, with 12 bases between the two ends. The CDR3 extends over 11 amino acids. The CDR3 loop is CSPHRVTEAFF. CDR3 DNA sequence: TGCAGTCCCCACAGGGTGACTGAAGCTTTCTTT.

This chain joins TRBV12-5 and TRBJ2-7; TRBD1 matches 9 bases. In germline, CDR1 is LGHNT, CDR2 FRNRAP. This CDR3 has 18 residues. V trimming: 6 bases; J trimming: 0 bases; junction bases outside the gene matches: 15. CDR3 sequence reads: CASGGRSPTGGSSYEQYF. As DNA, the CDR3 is TGTGCTAGTGGGGGAAGGTCTCCGACAGGGGGAAGCTCCTACGAGCAGTACTTC.

CDR3 region: CASTGTGSGYTF. CDR3 nucleotide sequence: TGCGCCAGCACCGGGACAGGGAGTGGCTACACCTTC. The rearrangement links TRBV5-1 to TRBJ1-2; 9 nucleotides match TRBD1. V trimming: 6 bases; J trimming: 7 bases; junction bases outside the gene matches: 4. Germline CDR1 and CDR2: SGHRS and YFSETQ. This CDR3 spans 12 amino acids.

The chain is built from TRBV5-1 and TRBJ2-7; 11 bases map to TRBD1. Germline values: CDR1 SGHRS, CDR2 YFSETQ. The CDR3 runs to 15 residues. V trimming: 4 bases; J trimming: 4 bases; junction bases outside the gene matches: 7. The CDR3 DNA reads TGCGCCAGCAGCCCTTTGGGACAGGGGGATTACGAGCAGTACTTC. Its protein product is CASSPLGQGDYEQYF.

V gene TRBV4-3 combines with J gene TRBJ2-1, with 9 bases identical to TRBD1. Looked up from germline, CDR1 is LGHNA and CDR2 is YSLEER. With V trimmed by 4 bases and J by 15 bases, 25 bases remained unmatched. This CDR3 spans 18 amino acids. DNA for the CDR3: TGCGCCAGCAGCCCCCACGCGGTTGGGCACAGGGGGCTAAGGGCTCTGTTCTTC. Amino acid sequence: CASSPHAVGHRGLRALFF.

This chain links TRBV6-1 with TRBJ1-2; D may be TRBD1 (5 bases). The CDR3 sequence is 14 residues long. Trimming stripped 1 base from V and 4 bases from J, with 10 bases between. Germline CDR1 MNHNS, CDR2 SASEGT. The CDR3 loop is CASSEELRGYGYTF. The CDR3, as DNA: TGTGCCAGCAGTGAAGAACTAAGGGGCTATGGCTACACCTTC.